Reported below is one T cell receptor (beta chain). Its antigen has not been determined. No quality values exist for individual bases; no much larger clone is one base distant. Sequences MGHRA (CDR1) and YSYEKL (CDR2) are obtained from the germline V gene. Trimmed from V: 0 bases; trimmed from J: 8 bases; junction bases lacking a gene match: 5. Counted from cysteine to phenylalanine, this CDR3 has 15 amino acids. The kept DNA is CDR3 alone, 45 bases in frame from the first base. The sample comes from a study of CD4 and CD8 cells across lung adenocarcinoma regions (dated by TCRdb to the late 2010s). In terms of the full investigation: Intratumor heterogeneity of the T cell receptor repertoire was examined by comparing tumor centers with tumor margins.

The receptor library was made with PCR. TCRdb shows the sequencer as HiSeq X Ten. The raw public data were reprocessed by TCRdb itself: fastp quality trimming at Q25, MiXCR clonotype calling, in-frame beta chains only. Every distinct CDR3 protein forms one entry, paired with its most common genes and DNA. The sample table holds 15,000 to 20,000 distinct CDR3 sequences, of which around 46% were seen once. The ten most abundant clones make up around 31% of the sample. Donors were patients with localized lung adenocarcinoma, a subtype of non-small cell lung cancer. These samples came from the margins of localized lung adenocarcinomas. For TCR repertoire analysis, CD8+ T cells taken from tumor tissue were profiled apart from CD4+ T cells.

Sequencing was performed on CD8+ T cells from the margin of a lung tumor. The cell subset or site label on this specimen signifies: tumor margin region. This sequence uses TRBV4-1 and TRBJ2-4, and 9 junctional nucleotides match TRBD1. The sequence came from a male donor with lung adenocarcinoma. The CD4 and CD8 labels of this study may be unreliable. The CDR3 region has the sequence CASSQDRDRAYIQYF. The DNA reads as follows: TGCGCCAGCAGCCAAGATCGGGACAGGGCGTACATTCAGTACTTC.